These T cell receptor beta chains were read from a single sample in a study of glioma-infiltrating T cells. TCRdb re-analysed the multiplex PCR reads in MiXCR, keeping a single row per CDR3 protein. This table has approximately 100,000 distinct CDR3 sequences, under 30% appearing once. Material for sequencing was glioma tissue, nonneoplastic brain tissue, or PBMCs (not recorded which). The receptor source for this set is a human donor with low-grade glioma or glioblastoma, undergoing nonglioma brain surgery, or in good health (not recorded which). Both conserved end residues are part of each CDR3. The order of the fields is D gene, V gene, J gene, clone size, CDR3 DNA, CDR3 protein. D genes are given only for firm matches. Expanded clones are given a class, and other clones once, few, many or no size at all.

TRBD1	TRBV10-3	TRBJ2-3	NA	TGTGCCATCAGTGGGGAAGGGGGCCATTCCGCTGGCACAGATACGCAGTATTTT	CAISGEGGHSAGTDTQYF
TRBD2	TRBV7-2	TRBJ2-3	many	TGTGCCAGCACCCCACAGGGACTAGGCACAGATACGCAGTATTTT	CASTPQGLGTDTQYF
TRBD2	TRBV2	TRBJ2-3	many	TGTGCCAGCGGCGAGAGCGGGGGGCACACAGATACGCAGTATTTT	CASGESGGHTDTQYF
NA	TRBV20-1	TRBJ2-7	many	TGCAGTGCTAGTGGAGGGGGGGCCTACGAGCAGTACTTC	CSASGGGAYEQYF
TRBD2	TRBV6-1	TRBJ2-7	many	TGTGCCAGCAGATCCGGGACTAGCGGGGGAAACGAGCAGTACTTC	CASRSGTSGGNEQYF
NA	TRBV6-1	TRBJ2-5	many	TGTGCCAGCCAGGGGATGAAGGACCCAGAAGAGACCCAGTACTTC	CASQGMKDPEETQYF
TRBD2	TRBV18	TRBJ2-1	few	TGTGCCAGCTCACCCCTGGAGAGCGGGGGGACTTACAATGAGCAGTTCTTC	CASSPLESGGTYNEQFF
NA	TRBV14	TRBJ2-7	few	TGTGCCAGCAGCCAAGGAGAGGGGGACGGAAAGCAGTACTTC	CASSQGEGDGKQYF
TRBD2	TRBV12-3/TRBV12-4	TRBJ2-3	once	TGTGGCAGCAGTTTCCCCAGCGGGGGGGCCTTCGGTACAGATACGCAGTATTTT	CGSSFPSGGAFGTDTQYF
TRBD1	TRBV27	TRBJ1-2	NA	TGTGCCAGCAGTGGGCACTTCGACAGGGTGGGCTACACCTTC	CASSGHFDRVGYTF
NA	TRBV19	TRBJ2-5	many	TGTGCCAGTGGCGACAACCAAGAGACCCAGTACTTC	CASGDNQETQYF
TRBD1	TRBV6-1	TRBJ2-2	few	TGTGCCAGCATAGGGCAGGGGGCCCCCCTTACCGGGGAGCTGTTTTTT	CASIGQGAPLTGELFF
TRBD2	TRBV29-1	TRBJ2-1	NA	TGCAGCGTTGAAGATCTCGGACTAGCGGGGGCCGAGCAGTTCTTC	CSVEDLGLAGAEQFF
NA	TRBV6-1	TRBJ2-1	many	TGTGCCAGCACCCCCGCTGTTGAGTACAATGAGCAGTTCTTC	CASTPAVEYNEQFF
TRBD1	TRBV18	TRBJ2-3	many	TGTGCCAACGGACAGGACACAGATACGCAGTATTTT	CANGQDTDTQYF
TRBD1	TRBV6-1	TRBJ2-7	many	TGTGCCAGCAGTGTTGGGGGACAGAGCTACGAGCAGTACTTC	CASSVGGQSYEQYF
TRBD1	TRBV4-3	TRBJ2-1	many	TGCGCCAGCAGCCGGGGGACAGGGCAAAGCTCCTACAATGAGCAGTTCTTC	CASSRGTGQSSYNEQFF
TRBD1	TRBV28	TRBJ1-6	many	TGTGCCAGCAGTCCACAGACAGGGGCTTCACCCCTCCACTTT	CASSPQTGASPLHF
NA	TRBV12-3/TRBV12-4	TRBJ1-5	NA	TGTGCCAGCAGTTCCCAGGGAAATAGCAATCAGCCCCAGCATTTT	CASSSQGNSNQPQHF